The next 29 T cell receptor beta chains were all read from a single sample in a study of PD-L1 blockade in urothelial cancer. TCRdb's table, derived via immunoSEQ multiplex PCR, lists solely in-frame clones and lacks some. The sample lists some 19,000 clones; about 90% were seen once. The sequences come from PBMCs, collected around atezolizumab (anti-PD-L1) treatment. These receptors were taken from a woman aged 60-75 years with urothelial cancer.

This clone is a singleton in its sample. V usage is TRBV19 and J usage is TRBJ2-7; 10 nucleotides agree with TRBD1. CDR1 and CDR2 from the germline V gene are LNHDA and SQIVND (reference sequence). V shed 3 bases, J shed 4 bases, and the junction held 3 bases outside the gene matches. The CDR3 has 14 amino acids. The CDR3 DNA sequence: TGTGCCAGTAGTATGGGACAGGGGTCTTACGAGCAGTACTTC. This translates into CASSMGQGSYEQYF.

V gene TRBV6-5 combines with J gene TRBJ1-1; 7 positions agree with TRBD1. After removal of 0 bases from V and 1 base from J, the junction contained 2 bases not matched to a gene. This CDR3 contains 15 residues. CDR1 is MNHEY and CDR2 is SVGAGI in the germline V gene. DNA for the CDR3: TGTGCCAGCAGTTACTCCCGGACAGGGAACACTGAAGCTTTCTTT. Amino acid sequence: CASSYSRTGNTEAFF.

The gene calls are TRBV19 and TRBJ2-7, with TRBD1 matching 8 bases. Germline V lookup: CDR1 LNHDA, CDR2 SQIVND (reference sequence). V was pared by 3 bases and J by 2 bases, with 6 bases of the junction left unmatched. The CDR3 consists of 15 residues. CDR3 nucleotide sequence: TGTGCCAGTAGTATCCCCGGACAGGGTACCTACGAGCAGTACTTC. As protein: CASSIPGQGTYEQYF.

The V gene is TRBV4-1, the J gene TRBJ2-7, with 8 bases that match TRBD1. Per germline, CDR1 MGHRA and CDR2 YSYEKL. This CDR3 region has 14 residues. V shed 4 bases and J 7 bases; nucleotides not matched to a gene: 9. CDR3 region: CASSLETGAGEQYF. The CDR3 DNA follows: TGCGCCAGCAGCCTAGAGACAGGGGCGGGAGAGCAGTACTTC.

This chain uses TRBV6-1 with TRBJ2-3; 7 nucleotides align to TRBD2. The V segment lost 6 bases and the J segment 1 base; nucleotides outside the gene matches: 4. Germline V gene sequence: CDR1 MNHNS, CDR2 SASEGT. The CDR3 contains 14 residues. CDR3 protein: CASSRDYGTDTQYF. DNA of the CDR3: TGTGCCAGCAGCCGGGACTATGGCACAGATACGCAGTATTTT.

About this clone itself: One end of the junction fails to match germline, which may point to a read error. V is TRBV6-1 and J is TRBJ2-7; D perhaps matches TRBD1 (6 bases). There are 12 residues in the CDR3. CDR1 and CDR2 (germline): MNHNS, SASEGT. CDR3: CASSEMWTALIF. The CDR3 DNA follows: TGTGCCAGCAGTGAGATGTGGACAGCCCTTATCTTC.

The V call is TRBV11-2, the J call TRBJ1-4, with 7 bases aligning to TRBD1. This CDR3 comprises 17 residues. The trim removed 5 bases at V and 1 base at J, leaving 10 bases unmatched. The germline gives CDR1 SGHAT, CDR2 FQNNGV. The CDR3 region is CASSGPRQGETNEKLFF. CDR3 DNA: TGTGCCAGCAGCGGCCCCAGACAGGGCGAAACTAATGAAAAACTGTTTTTT.

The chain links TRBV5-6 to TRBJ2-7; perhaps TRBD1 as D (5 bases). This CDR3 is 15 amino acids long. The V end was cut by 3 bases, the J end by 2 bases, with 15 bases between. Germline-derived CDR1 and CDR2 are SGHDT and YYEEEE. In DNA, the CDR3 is TGTGCCAGCAGCTCGTCCATGACAGATACCTACGAGCAGTACTTC. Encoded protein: CASSSSMTDTYEQYF.

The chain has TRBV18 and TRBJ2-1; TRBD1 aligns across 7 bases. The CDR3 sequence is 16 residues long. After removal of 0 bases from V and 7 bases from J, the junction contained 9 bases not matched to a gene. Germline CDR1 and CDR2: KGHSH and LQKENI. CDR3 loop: CASSPPGNRGLNEQFF. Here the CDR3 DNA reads TGTGCCAGCTCACCACCGGGCAACAGGGGATTGAATGAGCAGTTCTTC.

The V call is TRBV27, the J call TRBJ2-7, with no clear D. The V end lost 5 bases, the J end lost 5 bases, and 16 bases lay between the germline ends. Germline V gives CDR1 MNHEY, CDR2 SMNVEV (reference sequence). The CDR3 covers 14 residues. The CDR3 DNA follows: TGTGCCAGCAGTCCCCGCCTAGAAACGGACGAGCAGTACTTC. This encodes CASSPRLETDEQYF.

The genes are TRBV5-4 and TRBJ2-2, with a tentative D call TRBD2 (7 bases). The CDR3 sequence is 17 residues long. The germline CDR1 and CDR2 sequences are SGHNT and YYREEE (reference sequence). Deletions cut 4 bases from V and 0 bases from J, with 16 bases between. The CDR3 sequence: CASSRGAGHTNTGELFF. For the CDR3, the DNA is TGTGCCAGCAGCCGGGGGGCGGGACACACGAACACCGGGGAGCTGTTTTTT.

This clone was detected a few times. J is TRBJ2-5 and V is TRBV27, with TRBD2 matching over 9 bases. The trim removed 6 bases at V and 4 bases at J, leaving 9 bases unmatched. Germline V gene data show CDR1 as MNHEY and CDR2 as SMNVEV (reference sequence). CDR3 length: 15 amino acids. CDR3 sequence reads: CASRVSGSWGETQYF. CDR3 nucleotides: TGTGCCAGCAGAGTTAGCGGGAGCTGGGGAGAGACCCAGTACTTC.

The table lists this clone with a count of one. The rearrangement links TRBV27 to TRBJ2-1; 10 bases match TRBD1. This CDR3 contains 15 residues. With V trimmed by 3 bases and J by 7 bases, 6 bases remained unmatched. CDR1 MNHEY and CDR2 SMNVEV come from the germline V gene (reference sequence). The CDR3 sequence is CASSFRQGARNEQFF. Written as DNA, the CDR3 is TGTGCCAGCAGTTTTCGACAGGGGGCGAGGAATGAGCAGTTCTTC.

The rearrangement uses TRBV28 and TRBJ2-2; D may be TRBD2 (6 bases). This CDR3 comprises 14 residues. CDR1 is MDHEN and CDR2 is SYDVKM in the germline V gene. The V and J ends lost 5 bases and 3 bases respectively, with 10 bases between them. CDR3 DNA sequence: TGTGCCAGCAGTCCAGGGACTTACACCGGGGAGCTGTTTTTT. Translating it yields CASSPGTYTGELFF.

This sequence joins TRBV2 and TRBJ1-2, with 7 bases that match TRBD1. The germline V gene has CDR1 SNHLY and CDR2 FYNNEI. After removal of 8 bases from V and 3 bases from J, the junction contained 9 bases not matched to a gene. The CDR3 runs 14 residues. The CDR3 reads CASSGGRGDYGYTF. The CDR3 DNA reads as TGTGCCAGCTCCGGTGGCAGGGGGGACTATGGCTACACCTTC.

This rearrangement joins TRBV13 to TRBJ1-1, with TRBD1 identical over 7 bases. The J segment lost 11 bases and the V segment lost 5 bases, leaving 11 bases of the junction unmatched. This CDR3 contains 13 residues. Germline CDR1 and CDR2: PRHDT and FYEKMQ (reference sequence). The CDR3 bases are TGTGCCAGCAGCCCGGACAGGAGGTTTTCGGCTTTCTTT. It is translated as CASSPDRRFSAFF.

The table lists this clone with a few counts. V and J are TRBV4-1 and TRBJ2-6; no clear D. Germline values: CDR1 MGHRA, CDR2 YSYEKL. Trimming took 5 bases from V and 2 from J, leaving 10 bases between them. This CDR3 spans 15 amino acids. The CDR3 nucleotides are TGCGCCAGCAGCGCTATGGCGGCTGGGGCCAACGTCCTGACTTTC. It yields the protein CASSAMAAGANVLTF.

CDR3 in DNA: TGCGCCAGCAGCTGGACTAGCGGGTCGGTCGAGCAGTACTTC. Its protein product is CASSWTSGSVEQYF. The chain employs TRBV5-1 and TRBJ2-7; 11 bases align to TRBD2. Germline V CDR1 and CDR2: SGHRS, YFSETQ. CDR3 length equals 14 residues. Germline trimming cut 3 bases from V and 6 bases from J; bases unmatched to any gene: 5. Using reference TRBV5-1 and TRBJ2-7 for the parts outside the CDR3, the full variable domain is KAGVTQTPRYLIKTRGQQVTLSCSPISGHRSVSWYQQTPGQGLQFLFEYFSETQRNKGNFPGRFSGRQFSNSRSEMNVSTLELGDSALYLCASSWTSGSVEQYFGPGTRLTVT.

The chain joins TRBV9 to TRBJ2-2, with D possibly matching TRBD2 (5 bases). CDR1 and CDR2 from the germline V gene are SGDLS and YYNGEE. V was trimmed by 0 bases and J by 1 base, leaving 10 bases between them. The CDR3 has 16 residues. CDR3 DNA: TGTGCCAGCAGCGTAGCGGGGAGCGGGAACACCGGGGAGCTGTTTTTT. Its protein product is CASSVAGSGNTGELFF.

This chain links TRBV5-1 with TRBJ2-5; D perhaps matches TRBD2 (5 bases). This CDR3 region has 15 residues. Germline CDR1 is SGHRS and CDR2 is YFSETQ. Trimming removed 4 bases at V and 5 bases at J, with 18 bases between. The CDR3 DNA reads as TGCGCCAGCAGCCACTATCCTCGGGGAGATGAGACCCAGTACTTC. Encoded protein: CASSHYPRGDETQYF.

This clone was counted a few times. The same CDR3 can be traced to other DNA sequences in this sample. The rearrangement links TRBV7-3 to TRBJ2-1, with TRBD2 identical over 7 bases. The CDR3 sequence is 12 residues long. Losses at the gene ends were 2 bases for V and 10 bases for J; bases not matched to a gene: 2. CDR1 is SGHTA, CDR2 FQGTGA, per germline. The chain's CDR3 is CASSLVGGEQFF. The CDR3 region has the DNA TGTGCCAGCAGCTTAGTGGGAGGGGAGCAGTTCTTC.

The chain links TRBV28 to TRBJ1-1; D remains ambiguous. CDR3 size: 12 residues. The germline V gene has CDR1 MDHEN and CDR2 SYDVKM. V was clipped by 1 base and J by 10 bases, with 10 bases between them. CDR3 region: CASSLFRGRAFF. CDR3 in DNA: TGTGCCAGCAGTTTATTCCGGGGTAGAGCTTTCTTT.

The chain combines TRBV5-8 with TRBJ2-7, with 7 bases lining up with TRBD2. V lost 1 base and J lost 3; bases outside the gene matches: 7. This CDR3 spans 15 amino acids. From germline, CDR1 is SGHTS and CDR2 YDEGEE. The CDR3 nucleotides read TGTGCCAGCAGCTTGAAGGCTAGCGGATTCTACGAGCAGTACTTC. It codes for CASSLKASGFYEQYF.

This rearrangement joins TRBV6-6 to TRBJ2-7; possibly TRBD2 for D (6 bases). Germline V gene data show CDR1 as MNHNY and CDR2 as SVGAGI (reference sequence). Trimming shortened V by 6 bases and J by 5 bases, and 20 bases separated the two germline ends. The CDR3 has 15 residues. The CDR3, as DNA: TGTGCCAGCAGACGAATTAGCGGTTCGGAGAACGAGCAGTACTTC. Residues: CASRRISGSENEQYF.

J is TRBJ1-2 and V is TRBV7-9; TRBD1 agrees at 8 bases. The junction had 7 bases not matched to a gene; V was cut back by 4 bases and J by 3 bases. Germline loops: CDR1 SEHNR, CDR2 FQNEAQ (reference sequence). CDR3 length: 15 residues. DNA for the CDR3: TGTGCCAGCAGCTACATGACAGGGGTGGACTATGGCTACACCTTC. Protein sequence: CASSYMTGVDYGYTF.

For the CDR3, the DNA is TGTGCCAGCAGCGTGACAGGGTTGGGCGAGCAGTACTTC. Translating it yields CASSVTGLGEQYF. The chain is built from TRBV9 and TRBJ2-7; 7 nucleotides align to TRBD1. Germline V CDR1 and CDR2: SGDLS, YYNGEE. V lost 2 bases to trimming and J lost 6 bases; unmatched junction nucleotides: 5. This CDR3 is 13 amino acids long.

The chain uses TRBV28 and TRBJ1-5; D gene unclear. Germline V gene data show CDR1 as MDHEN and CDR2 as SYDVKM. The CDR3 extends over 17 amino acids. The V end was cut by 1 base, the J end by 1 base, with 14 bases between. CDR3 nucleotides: TGTGCCAGCAGTTTATTCGTTAGTGGTAGCAGCAATCAGCCCCAGCATTTT. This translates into CASSLFVSGSSNQPQHF.

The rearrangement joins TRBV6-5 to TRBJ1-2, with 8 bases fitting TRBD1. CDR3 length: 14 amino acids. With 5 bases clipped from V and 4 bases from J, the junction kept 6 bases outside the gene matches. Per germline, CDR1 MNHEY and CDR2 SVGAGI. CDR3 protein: CASSRGQGTYGYTF. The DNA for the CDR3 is TGTGCCAGCAGTCGCGGACAGGGAACCTATGGCTACACCTTC.

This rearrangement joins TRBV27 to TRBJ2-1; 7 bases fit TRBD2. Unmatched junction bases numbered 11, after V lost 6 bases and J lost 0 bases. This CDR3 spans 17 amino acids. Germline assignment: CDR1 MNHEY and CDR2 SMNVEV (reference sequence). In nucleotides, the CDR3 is TGTGCCAGCAGCAGCTCGCTCGGGGGGAGCTCCTACAATGAGCAGTTCTTC. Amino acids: CASSSSLGGSSYNEQFF.